The TCR beta chain described here comes from a study of T cell responses to AZD1222 COVID-19 vaccine. This clone has only one observation. The CDR3 has 16 amino acids. Germline V gene data show CDR1 as SGHRS and CDR2 as YFSETQ. With 4 bases clipped from V and 8 bases from J, the junction kept 10 bases outside the gene matches. Data came from immunoSEQ multiplex PCR; TCRdb stores just in-frame clones and leaves some out. The top ten clones hold approximately 7.5% of a sample with about 110,000 clones, about nine tenths of them seen once. The starting material was peripheral blood, obtained on day 0 of AZD1222 vaccination. This TCR derives from an adult in good health. This chain connects TRBV5-1 to TRBJ2-1, with TRBD1 identical over 12 bases. CDR3 in DNA: TGCGCCAGCAGCGCGTCCGGGACAGGGGGCGTCTATGAGCAGTTCTTC. Its translation is CASSASGTGGVYEQFF.